This T cell receptor (beta chain) was sequenced for a study of response to subunit inactivated influenza vaccine. Study-level points and caveats: Authors suggested each seasonal influenza vaccination recruits few new T cells.

Only a few counts were recorded for this clonotype. Its antigen remains unidentified. V was trimmed by 0 bases and J by 3 bases, leaving 21 bases between them. CDR3 size: 18 residues. The germline CDR1 and CDR2 sequences are SGHRS and YFSETQ. TCRdb processed the RT-PCR reads anew with MiXCR; each CDR3 protein has one entry. This repertoire shows roughly 700,000 distinct CDR3 sequences, over 11% found once; its top ten account for approximately 7%. This material consisted of PBMCs from blood, taken roughly 2 weeks before vaccination. The clonotype was recovered from a man between 45 and 60 years old who received an inactivated influenza vaccine. The rearrangement joins TRBV5-1 to TRBJ2-5; D possibly corresponds to TRBD1 (5 bases). The CDR3 DNA is TGCGCCAGCAGCTTGGGGCCCGATTGGGGCGGCCTAAAAGAGACCCAGTACTTC. Residues: CASSLGPDWGGLKETQYF.